The present T cell receptor beta chain was sequenced within a study of control samples from healthy donors and cancer patients. This table comes from immunoSEQ multiplex PCR, and its TCRdb copy is limited to in-frame clones, with some not included. The table has approximately 150,000 clones, just over 85% seen once; the top ten hold 1.7%. The V end lost 2 bases, the J end lost 7 bases, and 8 bases lay between the germline ends. The CDR3 has 12 amino acids. Germline V gene sequence: CDR1 MNHNS, CDR2 SASEGT. The sequenced sample consisted of blood. The TCR was taken from a man younger than 35 in good health. This chain joins TRBV6-1 and TRBJ2-5, with D unclear. CDR3 sequence reads: CASSETTGTQYF. The DNA of the CDR3 is TGTGCCAGCAGTGAAACTACGGGGACCCAGTACTTC.